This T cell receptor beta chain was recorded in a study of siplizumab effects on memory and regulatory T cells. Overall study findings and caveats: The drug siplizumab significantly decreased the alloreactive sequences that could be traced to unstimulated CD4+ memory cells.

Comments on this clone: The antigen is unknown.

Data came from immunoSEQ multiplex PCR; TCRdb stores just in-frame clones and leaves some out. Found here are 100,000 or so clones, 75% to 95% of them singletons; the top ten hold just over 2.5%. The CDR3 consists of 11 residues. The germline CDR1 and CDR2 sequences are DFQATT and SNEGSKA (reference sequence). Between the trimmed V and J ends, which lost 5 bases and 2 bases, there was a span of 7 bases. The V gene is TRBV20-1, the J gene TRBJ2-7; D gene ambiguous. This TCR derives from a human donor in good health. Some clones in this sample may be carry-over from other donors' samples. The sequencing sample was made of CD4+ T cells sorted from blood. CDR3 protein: CSADRAYEQYF. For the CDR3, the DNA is TGCAGTGCTGACCGGGCCTACGAGCAGTACTTC.